A single sample gave rise to the 17 T cell receptor beta chains below, sequenced in a study of T cell responses to AZD1222 COVID-19 vaccine. Clones were sequenced by immunoSEQ multiplex PCR, and TCRdb holds only the in-frame ones, with some missing. Of around 100,000 clones listed, about 90% are singletons. Sample: peripheral blood, taken on day 0 of AZD1222 vaccination. All receptors derive from an adult in good health.

This chain links TRBV28 with TRBJ2-7, with D possibly being TRBD2 (5 bases). CDR3 size: 14 residues. V lost 3 bases, J lost 2 bases, and 11 bases lay in between. Germline CDR1 reads MDHEN; CDR2 reads SYDVKM. The DNA for the CDR3 is TGTGCCAGCAGTTTTTATGAGGGTACCTACGAGCAGTACTTC. Encoded protein: CASSFYEGTYEQYF.

DNA for the CDR3: TGTGCCTGGAGTAAGGGACCCAATCAGCCCCAGCATTTT. This gives the protein CAWSKGPNQPQHF. The chain links TRBV30 to TRBJ1-5; weak D call: TRBD1 (5 bases). The germline CDR1 and CDR2 sequences are GTSNPN and SVGIG (reference sequence). The V end lost 2 bases, the J end lost 3 bases, and 8 bases lay between the germline ends. The CDR3 covers 13 residues.

This chain connects TRBV7-2 to TRBJ1-1; D ambiguous. This CDR3 has 13 residues. Germline CDR1 reads SGHTA; CDR2 reads FQGNSA. The ends were cut back, 1 base at V and 2 bases at J, with 5 bases in the middle. CDR3 amino acids: CASSLGTNTEAFF. The CDR3 nucleotides are TGTGCCAGCAGCTTAGGTACTAACACTGAAGCTTTCTTT.

The chain combines TRBV7-8 with TRBJ1-5, with TRBD1 matching over 10 bases. The V and J ends lost 5 bases and 5 bases, in that order; junction bases with no gene match: 9. This CDR3 is built from 16 residues. The V gene's germline CDR1 is SGHVS and CDR2 FQNEAQ. CDR3 in amino acids: CASSPRQGADYQPQHF. For the CDR3, the DNA is TGTGCCAGCAGCCCACGACAGGGGGCAGATTATCAGCCCCAGCATTTT.

This clone appeared once. The genes are TRBV24-1 and TRBJ2-5; D is perhaps TRBD1 (5 bases). The CDR3 contains 13 residues. CDR1 KGHDR and CDR2 SFDVKD come from the germline V gene. Between the trimmed V and J ends, which lost 9 bases and 5 bases, there was a span of 15 bases. The CDR3: CATALWGGETQYF. The DNA for the CDR3 is TGTGCCACCGCACTGTGGGGCGGCGAGACCCAGTACTTC.

The chain employs TRBV3-1 (or the pseudogene TRBV3-2) and TRBJ1-1; D gene unclear. Germline V CDR1 and CDR2: LGHDT, YNNKEL (reference sequence). CDR3 length equals 14 residues. Deletions cut 2 bases from V and 0 bases from J, with 7 bases between. The CDR3 bases are TGTGCCAGCAGCCAAACACGATTGAACACTGAAGCTTTCTTT. This sequence encodes CASSQTRLNTEAFF.

This clone appeared a few times. CDR3 amino acids: CASRRSLGAGGQETQYF. The CDR3 DNA follows: TGTGCCAGCAGGCGTTCGCTGGGGGCGGGAGGTCAAGAGACCCAGTACTTC. The V and J genes are TRBV7-9 and TRBJ2-5; 8 bases fit TRBD2. V gave up 6 bases and J gave up 2 bases; unmatched junction bases: 14. The CDR3 is 17 amino acids. Germline CDR1 is SEHNR and CDR2 is FQNEAQ (reference sequence).

The chain uses TRBV27 and TRBJ1-6; 9 bases map to TRBD1. Germline V gives CDR1 MNHEY, CDR2 SMNVEV (reference sequence). The ends lost 2 bases at V and 10 bases at J; junction bases unmatched: 6. The CDR3 covers 15 residues. The CDR3 is CASSLSGTGFSPLHF. For the CDR3, the DNA is TGTGCCAGCAGTTTAAGTGGGACAGGGTTCTCACCCCTCCACTTT.

V gene TRBV4-2 combines with J gene TRBJ2-2; the match to TRBD1 covers 8 bases. There are 16 residues in the CDR3. The ends lost 1 base at V and 6 bases at J; junction bases unmatched: 7. Germline CDR1 and CDR2: LGHNA and YNFKEQ. The CDR3 spells CASSQGIDRGAGELFF. The CDR3, as DNA: TGTGCCAGCAGCCAAGGAATAGACAGGGGTGCCGGGGAGCTGTTTTTT.

The chain combines TRBV3-1 (or the pseudogene TRBV3-2) with TRBJ1-2; D ambiguous. This CDR3 is built from 12 residues. V was trimmed by 1 base and J by 6 bases, leaving 6 bases between them. CDR1 LGHDT and CDR2 YNNKEL come from the germline V gene (reference sequence). The CDR3 DNA sequence: TGTGCCAGCAGCCAAGCGGAGGATGGCTACACCTTC. Amino acids: CASSQAEDGYTF.

The rearrangement joins TRBV9 to TRBJ2-7, with 8 bases matching TRBD1. CDR3 length: 15 amino acids. Germline V gene sequence: CDR1 SGDLS, CDR2 YYNGEE. After removal of 3 bases from V and 2 bases from J, the junction contained 7 bases not matched to a gene. The CDR3 DNA follows: TGTGCCAGCAGCGGGACTTGGGACAGGCCCTACGAGCAGTACTTC. This codes for CASSGTWDRPYEQYF.

This sequence joins TRBV5-1 and TRBJ1-6; TRBD1 agrees at 9 bases. The germline CDR1 and CDR2 sequences are SGHRS and YFSETQ. Trimming took 4 bases from V and 8 from J; bases not matched to a gene: 7. This CDR3 contains 15 residues. CDR3 nucleotides: TGCGCCAGCAGCACCCGGACAGGGGTAGATTCACCCCTCCACTTT. Its protein is CASSTRTGVDSPLHF.

The V call is TRBV2, the J call TRBJ2-1; 13 nucleotides agree with TRBD2. Germline CDR1 and CDR2: SNHLY and FYNNEI. After removal of 5 bases from V and 10 bases from J, the junction contained 17 bases not matched to a gene. The CDR3 contains 18 residues. CDR3 nucleotides: TGTGCCAGCAGTCTACTAGCGGGGGGGCCTTCTTTTCCGGGAGAGCAGTTCTTC. Its translation is CASSLLAGGPSFPGEQFF.

This chain links TRBV2 with TRBJ2-3; TRBD2 is a possible D gene (6 bases). V gave up 6 bases and J gave up 0 bases, with 16 bases separating them. CDR1 is SNHLY and CDR2 is FYNNEI in the germline V gene. There are 16 residues in the CDR3. The CDR3: CASSLVRGTSTDTQYF. In DNA form, the CDR3 reads TGTGCCAGCAGCTTAGTACGGGGGACTAGCACAGATACGCAGTATTTT. Supplemented by reference TRBV2 and TRBJ2-3, the full variable domain reads EPEVTQTPSHQVTQMGQEVILRCVPISNHLYFYWYRQILGQKVEFLVSFYNNEISEKSEIFDDQFSVERPDGSNFTLKIRSTKLEDSAMYFCASSLVRGTSTDTQYFGPGTRLTVL.

The rearrangement joins TRBV4-3 to TRBJ1-5; the D is unclear. The germline V and J ends were trimmed by 4 bases and 6 bases, with 13 bases remaining between them. The CDR3 spans 14 residues. CDR1 is LGHNA, CDR2 YSLEER, per germline. The CDR3, as DNA: TGCGCCAGCAGCCGAGAACCATGGGGTCAGCCCCAGCATTTT. This gives the protein CASSREPWGQPQHF.

V usage is TRBV29-1 and J usage is TRBJ2-5, with 9 bases fitting TRBD2. CDR1 and CDR2 (germline): SQVTM, ANQGSEA. The V gene end was trimmed by 7 bases and the J gene end by 4 bases; junction bases not matched to a gene: 13. The CDR3 length is 15 residues. The CDR3 protein is CSAHARTSAGETQYF. CDR3 nucleotide sequence: TGCAGCGCCCATGCTAGGACTAGCGCAGGAGAGACCCAGTACTTC.

The V gene is TRBV6-2 or TRBV6-3, the J gene TRBJ2-5; 8 bases map to TRBD1. Per germline, CDR1 MNHEY and CDR2 SVGEGT. V was pared by 2 bases and J by 11 bases, with 4 bases of the junction left unmatched. This CDR3 is built from 12 residues. The CDR3 sequence: CASSYADRGQYF. The DNA of the CDR3 is TGTGCCAGCAGTTACGCAGACAGGGGTCAGTACTTC.